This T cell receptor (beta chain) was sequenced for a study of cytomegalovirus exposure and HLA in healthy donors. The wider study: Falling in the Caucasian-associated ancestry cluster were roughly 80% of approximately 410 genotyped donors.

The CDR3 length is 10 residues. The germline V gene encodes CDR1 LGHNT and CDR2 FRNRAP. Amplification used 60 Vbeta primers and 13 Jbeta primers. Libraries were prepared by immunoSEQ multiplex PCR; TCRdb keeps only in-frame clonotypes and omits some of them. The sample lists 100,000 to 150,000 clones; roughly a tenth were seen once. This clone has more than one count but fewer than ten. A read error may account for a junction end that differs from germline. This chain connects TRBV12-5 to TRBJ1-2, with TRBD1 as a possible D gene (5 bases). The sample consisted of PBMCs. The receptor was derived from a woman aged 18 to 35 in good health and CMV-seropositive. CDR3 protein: CLSTADGYTF. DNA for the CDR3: TGCCTTTCGACAGCAGATGGCTACACCTTC.